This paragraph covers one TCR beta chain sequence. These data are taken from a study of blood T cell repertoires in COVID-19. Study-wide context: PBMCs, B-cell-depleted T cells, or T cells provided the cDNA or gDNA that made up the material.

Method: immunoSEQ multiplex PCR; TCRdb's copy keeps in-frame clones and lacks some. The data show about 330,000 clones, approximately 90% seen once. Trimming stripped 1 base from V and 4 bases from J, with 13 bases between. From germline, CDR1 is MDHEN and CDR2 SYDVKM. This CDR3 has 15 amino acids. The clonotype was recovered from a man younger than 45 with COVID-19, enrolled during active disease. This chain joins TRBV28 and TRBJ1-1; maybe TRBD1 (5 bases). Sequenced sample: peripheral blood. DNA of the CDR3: TGTGCCAGCAGTTTATTCGGCAGGGCCGGCACTGAAGCTTTCTTT. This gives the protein CASSLFGRAGTEAFF.